This record concerns one TCR beta chain sequence. This CDR3 has 13 residues. From germline, CDR1 is MDHEN and CDR2 SYDVKM. Unmatched junction bases numbered 0, after V lost 1 base and J lost 5 bases. This sample was taken from a study of cytomegalovirus exposure and HLA in healthy donors. PCR amplification relied on 60 Vbeta primers (plus 13 Jbeta primers). Some clones are missing from TCRdb's copy, which holds only in-frame ones; the method was immunoSEQ multiplex PCR. The sample yields 160,000 or so clones, more than 80% seen once. Sequencing input: PBMCs. The TCR sequence derives from a woman aged 50 to 65 in good health and CMV-seronegative. The chain links TRBV28 to TRBJ2-5; 8 positions match TRBD1. The CDR3 sequence: CASSLYRGETQYF. CDR3 in DNA: TGTGCCAGCAGTTTATACAGGGGGGAGACCCAGTACTTC. Variable domain in full (rest from reference TRBV28 and TRBJ2-5): DVKVTQSSRYLVKRTGEKVFLECVQDMDHENMFWYRQDPGLGLRLIYFSYDVKMKEKGDIPEGYSVSREKKERFSLILESASTNQTSMYLCASSLYRGETQYFGPGTRLLVL.